Listed here are 31 T cell receptor beta chains from one sample, sequenced in a study of blood T cell dynamics during melanoma immunotherapy. Time point meaning: week 3, after first cycle of checkpoint inhibitor. Libraries were prepared by immunoSEQ multiplex PCR; TCRdb keeps only in-frame clonotypes and omits some of them. The sample lists thousands of clones; more than 75% were seen once. The specimen comprised blood, sampled from a patient treated with checkpoint blockade. Receptors were obtained from a human donor with melanoma.

The rearrangement links TRBV5-6 to TRBJ1-1; D is ambiguous. The CDR3 is 15 residues long. V lost 0 bases to trimming and J lost 5 bases, with 14 bases between them. Germline V gene data show CDR1 as SGHDT and CDR2 as YYEEEE. Here the CDR3 DNA reads TGTGCCAGCAGCTTGGATAGTAGGTCCCTTACTGAAGCTTTCTTT. Its translation: CASSLDSRSLTEAFF.

The chain has TRBV2 and TRBJ2-7; possible D gene TRBD1, 5 bases. The CDR3 runs 14 residues. The ends were cut back, 7 bases at V and 4 bases at J, with 17 bases in the middle. Germline CDR1 and CDR2: SNHLY and FYNNEI. CDR3 in DNA: TGTGCCAGCATTCCGGACAAGACGATTTACGAGCAGTACTTC. This encodes CASIPDKTIYEQYF.

The chain links TRBV11-2 to TRBJ1-2; D perhaps matches TRBD1 (5 bases). Germline CDR1 reads SGHAT; CDR2 reads FQNNGV. This CDR3 has 14 amino acids. The V end was cut by 5 bases, the J end by 0 bases, with 10 bases between. The CDR3 nucleotides read TGTGCCAGCAGCCCCGTGGGGGCTAACTATGGCTACACCTTC. Translated: CASSPVGANYGYTF.

J is TRBJ2-5 and V is TRBV18; the D gene is possibly TRBD1 (5 bases). In germline, CDR1 is KGHSH, CDR2 LQKENI. Trimming left V 3 bases short and J 5 bases short, with 19 bases between. CDR3 size: 16 residues. The CDR3 nucleotides read TGTGCCAGCTCACCGGGTGGGGCCTCGGTGGTGGAGACCCAGTACTTC. This translates into CASSPGGASVVETQYF. Looking up the rest from reference TRBV18 and TRBJ2-5 gives the full variable domain: NAGVMQNPRHLVRRRGQEARLRCSPMKGHSHVYWYRQLPEEGLKFMVYLQKENIIDESGMPKERFSAEFPKEGPSILRIQQVVRGDSAAYFCASSPGGASVVETQYFGPGTRLLVL.

The CDR3 sequence: CASSLGGTGNTEAFF. DNA of the CDR3: TGTGCCAGCAGCTTGGGGGGGACAGGGAACACTGAAGCTTTCTTT. This chain connects TRBV5-4 to TRBJ1-1; 8 bases align to TRBD1. Germline loops: CDR1 SGHNT, CDR2 YYREEE (reference sequence). V gave up 0 bases and J gave up 1 base; unmatched junction bases: 2. The CDR3 has 15 residues. The entire variable domain, with the rest obtained from reference TRBV5-4 and TRBJ1-1, is as follows: ETGVTQSPTHLIKTRGQQVTLRCSSQSGHNTVSWYQQALGQGPQFIFQYYREEENGRGNFPPRFSGLQFPNYSSELNVNALELDDSALYLCASSLGGTGNTEAFFGQGTRLTVV.

The genes are TRBV7-2 and TRBJ1-2; weak D call: TRBD1 (5 bases). CDR3 size: 13 residues. Deletions cut 1 base from V and 2 bases from J, with 5 bases between. Germline values: CDR1 SGHTA, CDR2 FQGNSA. As DNA, the CDR3 is TGTGCCAGCAGCTTAGGGGGGAACTATGGCTACACCTTC. Protein product: CASSLGGNYGYTF.

This sequence joins TRBV7-9 and TRBJ1-3; D ambiguous. V lost 3 bases and J 0 bases, leaving 9 bases between the germline ends. Germline V gives CDR1 SEHNR, CDR2 FQNEAQ (reference sequence). This CDR3 comprises 15 residues. The CDR3 bases are TGTGCCAGCAGCTTCGCCCCTTTCTCTGGAAACACCATATATTTT. It yields the protein CASSFAPFSGNTIYF.

The chain links TRBV19 to TRBJ1-2; D remains ambiguous. The germline V and J ends were trimmed by 3 bases and 6 bases, with 11 bases remaining between them. Germline CDR1 is LNHDA and CDR2 is SQIVND (reference sequence). This CDR3 comprises 13 residues. The CDR3 sequence is CASSIGPLHGYTF. CDR3 nucleotide sequence: TGTGCCAGTAGTATTGGCCCGCTCCATGGCTACACCTTC.

The V and J genes are TRBV9 and TRBJ2-3, with TRBD2 as a possible D gene (5 bases). The V end was cut by 2 bases, the J end by 0 bases, with 10 bases between. The CDR3 totals 15 residues. Germline assignment: CDR1 SGDLS and CDR2 YYNGEE. The CDR3 DNA reads TGTGCCAGCAGCGTCCTGCGGACTAGCACAGATACGCAGTATTTT. Translation gives CASSVLRTSTDTQYF.

The chain carries TRBV4-1 and TRBJ1-1; D is undetermined. Trimming cost V 2 bases and J 1 base, with 11 bases left between them. The CDR3 spans 15 residues. Germline V gives CDR1 MGHRA, CDR2 YSYEKL. The CDR3 is CASSQKTASNTEAFF. The CDR3 DNA follows: TGCGCCAGCAGCCAAAAAACAGCATCGAACACTGAAGCTTTCTTT.

This clone was counted between two and nine times. The CDR3 region is CASSLWPGAGNTIYF. CDR3 nucleotides: TGTGCCAGCAGCTTATGGCCAGGCGCTGGAAACACCATATATTTT. The chain carries TRBV7-9 and TRBJ1-3, with D uncertain. Germline CDR1 and CDR2: SEHNR and FQNEAQ (reference sequence). Trimming pared 2 bases from V and 2 bases from J, leaving 10 bases between. This CDR3 region has 15 residues.

The V call is TRBV28, the J call TRBJ2-7; unclear D gene. The germline CDR1 and CDR2 sequences are MDHEN and SYDVKM. Trimming took off 2 bases at V and 1 base at J, with 6 bases between the two ends. CDR3 length equals 13 residues. The CDR3 DNA follows: TGTGCCAGCAGTTTACGAAGATCCTACGAGCAGTACTTC. Its translation is CASSLRRSYEQYF.

This clone came up once. The chain is built from TRBV18 and TRBJ2-7; 7 bases align to TRBD1. CDR3 length: 13 residues. After removal of 4 bases from V and 5 bases from J, the junction contained 5 bases not matched to a gene. Germline V gene sequence: CDR1 KGHSH, CDR2 LQKENI. The chain's CDR3 is CASSRQGLNEQYF. The CDR3 DNA follows: TGTGCCAGCTCACGACAGGGTCTCAACGAGCAGTACTTC. The entire variable domain, with the rest obtained from reference TRBV18 and TRBJ2-7, is as follows: NAGVMQNPRHLVRRRGQEARLRCSPMKGHSHVYWYRQLPEEGLKFMVYLQKENIIDESGMPKERFSAEFPKEGPSILRIQQVVRGDSAAYFCASSRQGLNEQYFGPGTRLTVT.

CDR3: CASSFSGGTEAFF. DNA for the CDR3: TGTGCCAGCAGCTTTTCCGGGGGCACTGAAGCTTTCTTT. This chain uses TRBV11-1 with TRBJ1-1; D possibly corresponds to TRBD1 (5 bases). Trimming left V 3 bases short and J 4 bases short, with 9 bases between. Germline CDR1 is SGHAT and CDR2 is FQDESV (reference sequence). The CDR3 loop spans 13 amino acids.

This chain links TRBV19 with TRBJ1-5; D perhaps matches TRBD1 (6 bases). Germline CDR1 LNHDA, CDR2 SQIVND (reference sequence). The CDR3 is 17 residues long. V was cut by 7 bases and J by 0 bases, with 19 bases left in between. The CDR3 sequence is CASIASGALYSNQPQHF. The CDR3 coding sequence is TGTGCCAGTATTGCCTCGGGGGCCCTCTATAGCAATCAGCCCCAGCATTTT.

The chain is built from TRBV6-1 and TRBJ2-7; possibly TRBD1 or TRBD2 for D (5 bases each). This CDR3 spans 15 amino acids. Germline V gene data show CDR1 as MNHNS and CDR2 as SASEGT. Trimming removed 3 bases at V and 5 bases at J, with 17 bases between. The CDR3 DNA reads as TGTGCCAGCAGTGAGGGGGAGAGTAGAAGGCACGAGCAGTACTTC. Protein: CASSEGESRRHEQYF.

The chain couples TRBV5-1 to TRBJ1-1; D is unresolved. V lost 0 bases to trimming and J lost 8 bases, with 11 bases between them. The germline CDR1 and CDR2 sequences are SGHRS and YFSETQ. The CDR3 contains 13 residues. Written as DNA, the CDR3 is TGCGCCAGCAGCTTGGATGGGCGGGGAGAAGCTTTCTTT. It is translated as CASSLDGRGEAFF.

V and J are TRBV19 and TRBJ2-6, with D perhaps given as TRBD1 or TRBD2 (5 bases each). V was clipped by 5 bases and J by 0 bases, with 8 bases between them. This CDR3 region has 15 residues. Germline V gene lookup returns CDR1 LNHDA and CDR2 SQIVND (reference sequence). The CDR3 is CASSRGLSGANVLTF. CDR3 nucleotides: TGTGCCAGTAGTCGGGGCCTCTCTGGGGCCAACGTCCTGACTTTC. Filled out from reference TRBV19 and TRBJ2-6, the complete variable domain reads DGGITQSPKYLFRKEGQNVTLSCEQNLNHDAMYWYRQDPGQGLRLIYYSQIVNDFQKGDIAEGYSVSREKKESFPLTVTSAQKNPTAFYLCASSRGLSGANVLTFGAGSRLTVL.

This chain connects TRBV11-2 to TRBJ1-4; D perhaps matches TRBD1 (5 bases). There are 16 residues in the CDR3. Trimming left V 0 bases short and J 7 bases short, with 15 bases between. Germline CDR1 SGHAT, CDR2 FQNNGV. The CDR3 is CASSLDSGTEGEKLFF. The DNA of the CDR3 is TGTGCCAGCAGCTTAGATTCAGGGACGGAGGGTGAAAAACTGTTTTTT.

The gene calls are TRBV7-9 and TRBJ1-4; D is possibly TRBD1 (5 bases). CDR1 is SEHNR and CDR2 is FQNEAQ in the germline V gene (reference sequence). The CDR3 extends over 13 amino acids. V was shortened by 2 bases and J by 7 bases, with 8 bases between the two germline ends. CDR3 nucleotide sequence: TGTGCCAGCAGCTTATCGGGGGGTGAAAAACTGTTTTTT. It codes for CASSLSGGEKLFF.

CDR3 loop: CASSLAGGVLATNEKLFF. The CDR3, as DNA: TGTGCCAGCAGCTTAGCAGGGGGCGTCTTAGCAACTAATGAAAAACTGTTTTTT. This chain uses TRBV27 with TRBJ1-4; 8 nucleotides agree with TRBD1. Germline V gene sequence: CDR1 MNHEY, CDR2 SMNVEV (reference sequence). V gave up 6 bases and J gave up 0 bases; unmatched junction bases: 12. The CDR3 consists of 18 residues.

This rearrangement joins TRBV7-9 to TRBJ1-5, with D possibly TRBD1 on 5 matching bases. Germline assignment: CDR1 SEHNR and CDR2 FQNEAQ (reference sequence). The CDR3 consists of 13 residues. V gave up 1 base and J gave up 5 bases, with 6 bases separating them. The CDR3, as DNA: TGTGCCAGCAGCTTAGTGGGGGATCAGCCCCAGCATTTT. It encodes CASSLVGDQPQHF.

V and J are TRBV25-1 and TRBJ1-3; D perhaps matches TRBD1 (6 bases). Germline CDR1 MGHDK, CDR2 SYGVNS. The CDR3 spans 14 residues. V lost 8 bases and J lost 4, with 15 bases in between. The CDR3 spells CASATGGQGNTIYF. CDR3 DNA: TGTGCCAGCGCGACCGGGGGGCAGGGAAACACCATATATTTT.

V is TRBV7-9 and J is TRBJ2-7; 7 nucleotides line up with TRBD2. The CDR3 contains 14 residues. The germline CDR1 and CDR2 sequences are SEHNR and FQNEAQ (reference sequence). With V trimmed by 4 bases and J by 3 bases, 6 bases remained unmatched. DNA of the CDR3: TGTGCCAGCAGCTCGACTAGCAGTTACTACGAGCAGTACTTC. Translated: CASSSTSSYYEQYF.

This sequence joins TRBV21-1 and TRBJ2-5; the tabulated D call, TRBD1, remains unverified against the DNA. TRBV21-1 is a pseudogene locus. The CDR3 has 14 amino acids. CDR3 region: CASSRWTGRQTQYF. In DNA form, the CDR3 reads TGTGCCAGCAGCAGATGGACAGGGAGGCAGACCCAGTACTTC.

This sequence joins TRBV6-4 and TRBJ2-7, with 8 positions matching TRBD1. CDR1 is MRHNA, CDR2 SNTAGT, per germline. This CDR3 is 19 amino acids long. The ends lost 2 bases at V and 4 bases at J; junction bases unmatched: 19. The DNA for the CDR3 is TGTGCCAGCAGTGACGGCTGGACAGGGAGGTTTGAGGGTACGTACGAGCAGTACTTC. Translating gives CASSDGWTGRFEGTYEQYF.

The DNA for the CDR3 is TGTGCCAGCAGTTTATCGCCCCGATTGCTAGGCAGGATGGAAAAACTGTTTTTT. Its protein product is CASSLSPRLLGRMEKLFF. The rearrangement uses TRBV27 and TRBJ1-4; D gene uncertain. The CDR3 covers 18 residues. V lost 0 bases to trimming and J lost 8 bases, with 22 bases between them. In germline, CDR1 is MNHEY, CDR2 SMNVEV (reference sequence).

This chain links TRBV16 with TRBJ2-7; D possibly matches TRBD1 or TRBD2 (5 bases each). The V end was cut by 0 bases, the J end by 6 bases, with 15 bases between. This CDR3 is built from 15 residues. Germline CDR1 and CDR2: KGHSY and FQNENV. DNA of the CDR3: TGTGCCAGCAGCCAATCGGTTGGGGGTGGATTCGAGCAGTACTTC. It yields the protein CASSQSVGGGFEQYF. The variable domain in full, with the rest retrieved from reference TRBV16 and TRBJ2-7, is GEEVAQTPKHLVRGEGQKAKLYCAPIKGHSYVFWYQQVLKNEFKFLISFQNENVFDETGMPKERFSAKCLPNSPCSLEIQATKLEDSAVYFCASSQSVGGGFEQYFGPGTRLTVT.

This rearrangement joins TRBV5-6 to TRBJ1-5; D may be TRBD1 (6 bases). The CDR3 is 15 amino acids. V was pared by 4 bases and J by 5 bases, with 16 bases between. From germline, CDR1 is SGHDT and CDR2 YYEEEE. The CDR3 reads CASSIWTATYQPQHF. The CDR3 DNA reads TGTGCCAGCAGCATCTGGACAGCCACCTATCAGCCCCAGCATTTT.

This CDR3 reads CASSDRGKTNEKLFF. DNA of the CDR3: TGTGCCAGCAGTGACCGGGGGAAGACTAATGAAAAACTGTTTTTT. This chain joins TRBV6-1 and TRBJ1-4; a possible D gene is TRBD1 (5 bases). Germline V gives CDR1 MNHNS, CDR2 SASEGT. V was pared by 3 bases and J by 2 bases, with 10 bases between. The CDR3 contains 15 residues.

The CDR3 here is CASSDPYEQYF. The DNA of the CDR3 is TGTGCCAGCAGTGACCCCTACGAGCAGTACTTC. The gene calls are TRBV6-1 and TRBJ2-7; D is unclear. Germline assignment: CDR1 MNHNS and CDR2 SASEGT. The CDR3 loop spans 11 amino acids. V was cut by 3 bases and J by 2 bases, with 2 bases left in between.